The 20 T cell receptor beta chains reported below all come from one sample, sequenced in a study of T cell clones after liver transplantation. TCRdb's table, derived via immunoSEQ multiplex PCR, lists solely in-frame clones and lacks some. The sample lists 50,000 or so clones; 85% to 90% were seen once. The material was CD8+ T cells from blood, obtained 12 months after liver transplant. The receptors were gathered from a human patient who received a liver transplant. These T cells may partly come from the graft donor.

The chain uses TRBV7-9 and TRBJ1-2, with D uncertain. Trimming left V 5 bases short and J 7 bases short, with 20 bases between. The V gene's germline CDR1 is SEHNR and CDR2 FQNEAQ (reference sequence). This CDR3 region has 15 residues. The CDR3 DNA follows: TGTGCCAGCAGCCTACCACGGGCGACGGTGGGTGGCTACACCTTC. This sequence encodes CASSLPRATVGGYTF.

The rearrangement links TRBV2 to TRBJ2-1; 8 nucleotides align to TRBD2. Germline V CDR1 and CDR2: SNHLY, FYNNEI. This CDR3 is 16 amino acids long. The V gene end was trimmed by 5 bases and the J gene end by 2 bases; junction bases not matched to a gene: 8. In DNA, the CDR3 is TGTGCCAGCAGTCTTAGCGGGGCAGTAGCCTACAATGAGCAGTTCTTC. It is translated as CASSLSGAVAYNEQFF.

This chain connects TRBV9 to TRBJ2-3; D call uncertain. CDR3 size: 14 residues. CDR1 and CDR2 (germline): SGDLS, YYNGEE. Deletions cut 3 bases from V and 4 bases from J, with 12 bases between. Here the CDR3 reads CASSEDPIPDTQYF. CDR3 in DNA: TGTGCCAGCAGCGAGGACCCCATCCCAGATACGCAGTATTTT.

Only one count was recorded for this clone. The rearrangement uses TRBV4-1 and TRBJ2-3, with D unresolved. V lost 1 base to trimming and J lost 4 bases, with 9 bases between them. The CDR3 loop spans 14 amino acids. CDR1 MGHRA and CDR2 YSYEKL come from the germline V gene. Here the CDR3 DNA reads TGCGCCAGCAGCCAAGGACCAGTCGCAGATACGCAGTATTTT. Encoded protein: CASSQGPVADTQYF.

The J gene is TRBJ2-1, the V gene TRBV11-3; D ambiguous. V was cut by 8 bases and J by 6 bases, with 8 bases left in between. CDR1 SGHNT and CDR2 YENEEA come from the germline V gene. This CDR3 is 11 amino acids long. The CDR3 coding sequence is TGTGCCAGCTCGGAAGGCAATGAGCAGTTCTTC. Encoded protein: CASSEGNEQFF. Looking up the rest from reference TRBV11-3 and TRBJ2-1 gives the full variable domain: EAGVVQSPRYKIIEKKQPVAFWCNPISGHNTLYWYLQNLGQGPELLIRYENEEAVDDSQLPKDRFSAERLKGVDSTLKIQPAELGDSAVYLCASSEGNEQFFGPGTRLTVL.

The gene calls are TRBV28 and TRBJ2-5; 13 nucleotides line up with TRBD2. Trimming cost V 6 bases and J 1 base; bases outside gene matches: 8. CDR1 and CDR2 from the germline V gene are MDHEN and SYDVKM. This CDR3 has 17 amino acids. DNA for the CDR3: TGTGCCAGCAGGGCTCCGGGACTAGCGGGAATCCAAGAGACCCAGTACTTC. Translation gives CASRAPGLAGIQETQYF.

V and J are TRBV7-6 and TRBJ2-2; 7 bases match TRBD2. Germline V gives CDR1 SGHVS, CDR2 FNYEAQ. V trimming: 0 bases; J trimming: 0 bases; junction bases outside the gene matches: 1. The CDR3 extends over 16 amino acids. The CDR3 region is CASSLAGGPNTGELFF. The CDR3 bases are TGTGCCAGCAGCTTAGCGGGAGGGCCGAACACCGGGGAGCTGTTTTTT.

Comment on this clone: An end of the junction differs from the germline gene, which may be a read error. The chain employs TRBV20-1 and TRBJ1-1; no firm D call. Germline V CDR1 and CDR2: DFQATT, SNEGSKA (reference sequence). This CDR3 is built from 9 residues. CDR3: CSPRAEAFF. DNA for the CDR3: TGCAGTCCTAGAGCTGAAGCTTTCTTT.

The rearrangement uses TRBV29-1 and TRBJ2-1; possible D gene TRBD2, 6 bases. CDR1 and CDR2 (germline): SQVTM, ANQGSEA. V lost 6 bases to trimming and J lost 3 bases, with 18 bases between them. The CDR3 runs to 15 residues. CDR3 region: CSVGREEGLYNEQFF. The CDR3 coding sequence is TGCAGCGTGGGTAGGGAGGAGGGGCTCTACAATGAGCAGTTCTTC.

The V gene is TRBV27, the J gene TRBJ1-5; 8 bases match TRBD1. CDR1 is MNHEY, CDR2 SMNVEV, per germline (reference sequence). This CDR3 has 14 amino acids. J was trimmed by 3 bases and V by 8 bases; bases with no gene match: 6. The DNA of the CDR3 is TGTGCCAGCGGAGACAGGGGCTTCAATCAGCCCCAGCATTTT. This gives the protein CASGDRGFNQPQHF.

This chain links TRBV19 with TRBJ2-7; 7 nucleotides match TRBD1. The trim removed 3 bases at V and 1 base at J, leaving 3 bases unmatched. Germline CDR1 and CDR2: LNHDA and SQIVND (reference sequence). The CDR3 runs 14 residues. CDR3 region: CASSMTGKSYEQYF. The CDR3 bases are TGTGCCAGTAGTATGACAGGGAAGTCCTACGAGCAGTACTTC.

This clone occurred once. This sequence joins TRBV7-2 and TRBJ2-7; 9 bases align to TRBD1. Looked up from germline, CDR1 is SGHTA and CDR2 is FQGNSA. V was clipped by 4 bases and J by 2 bases; unmatched bases: 6. This CDR3 is 15 amino acids long. The chain's CDR3 is CASSYRDRVTYEQYF. The CDR3 nucleotides read TGTGCCAGCAGCTATAGGGACAGGGTCACCTACGAGCAGTACTTC.

The CDR3 reads CASSLNRVEQYF. CDR3 bases: TGTGCCAGCAGCTTAAACCGCGTCGAGCAGTACTTC. V and J are TRBV13 and TRBJ2-7; D is unresolved. With 2 bases removed from V and 6 bases from J, the gap between germline ends came to 8 bases. The CDR3 runs to 12 residues. Germline V lookup: CDR1 PRHDT, CDR2 FYEKMQ (reference sequence).

CDR3 residues: CSGLQGPEAFF. The CDR3 bases are TGCAGCGGGTTACAGGGCCCTGAAGCTTTCTTT. The chain joins TRBV29-1 to TRBJ1-1, with a possible D match to TRBD1 (6 bases). Looked up from germline, CDR1 is SQVTM and CDR2 is ANQGSEA. The CDR3 runs to 11 residues. Trimming removed 7 bases at V and 6 bases at J, with 12 bases between.

The CDR3 spells CASSQDGAPAGGFYEQYF. The CDR3 region has the DNA TGCGCCAGCAGCCAAGATGGAGCCCCAGCGGGAGGGTTCTACGAGCAGTACTTC. The chain links TRBV4-1 to TRBJ2-7; 10 positions match TRBD2. The CDR3 loop spans 18 amino acids. CDR1 and CDR2 (germline): MGHRA, YSYEKL. V lost 0 bases to trimming and J lost 3 bases; unmatched junction nucleotides: 11.

The chain carries TRBV27 and TRBJ1-1, with a tentative D call TRBD1 (6 bases). Trimming stripped 0 bases from V and 5 bases from J, with 16 bases between. CDR1 is MNHEY, CDR2 SMNVEV, per germline (reference sequence). The CDR3 covers 16 residues. DNA for the CDR3: TGTGCCAGCAGTTTATCGCTGGGGGGGCCTTGGACTGAAGCTTTCTTT. Encoded protein: CASSLSLGGPWTEAFF.

The V gene is TRBV4-1, the J gene TRBJ2-3; possibly TRBD1 for D (7 bases). The CDR3 is made up of 15 amino acids. Trimming cost V 4 bases and J 0 bases, with 11 bases left between them. Germline V gene lookup returns CDR1 MGHRA and CDR2 YSYEKL. CDR3: CASSRGTASTDTQYF. The CDR3, as DNA: TGCGCCAGCAGCCGCGGGACAGCTAGCACAGATACGCAGTATTTT.

This clone was observed once. In DNA, the CDR3 is TGTGCCAGCAGCTTAGAGGGAGGGGTCGGCTACACCTTC. Translation: CASSLEGGVGYTF. V and J are TRBV7-9 and TRBJ1-2; D may be TRBD1 (5 bases). V dropped 1 base and J dropped 8 bases, with 11 bases sitting between them. The V gene's germline CDR1 is SEHNR and CDR2 FQNEAQ (reference sequence). The CDR3 covers 13 residues.

This clone was detected only a few times. The chain recombines TRBV19 with TRBJ1-5; possibly TRBD1 for D (5 bases). CDR1 is LNHDA and CDR2 is SQIVND in the germline V gene (reference sequence). Trimming took 4 bases from V and 1 from J, leaving 8 bases between them. The CDR3 length is 14 residues. CDR3 loop: CASSTGNSNQPQHF. Written as DNA, the CDR3 is TGTGCCAGTAGTACAGGGAACAGCAATCAGCCCCAGCATTTT.

This chain joins TRBV4-2 and TRBJ2-6; D tentatively reads TRBD1 or TRBD2 (6 bases each). The CDR3 has 18 residues. Trimming stripped 2 bases from V and 4 bases from J, with 18 bases between. From germline, CDR1 is LGHNA and CDR2 YNFKEQ. The CDR3 protein is CASSQQAPGAEGANVLTF. Here the CDR3 DNA reads TGTGCCAGCAGCCAACAGGCCCCGGGGGCGGAGGGGGCCAACGTCCTGACTTTC.